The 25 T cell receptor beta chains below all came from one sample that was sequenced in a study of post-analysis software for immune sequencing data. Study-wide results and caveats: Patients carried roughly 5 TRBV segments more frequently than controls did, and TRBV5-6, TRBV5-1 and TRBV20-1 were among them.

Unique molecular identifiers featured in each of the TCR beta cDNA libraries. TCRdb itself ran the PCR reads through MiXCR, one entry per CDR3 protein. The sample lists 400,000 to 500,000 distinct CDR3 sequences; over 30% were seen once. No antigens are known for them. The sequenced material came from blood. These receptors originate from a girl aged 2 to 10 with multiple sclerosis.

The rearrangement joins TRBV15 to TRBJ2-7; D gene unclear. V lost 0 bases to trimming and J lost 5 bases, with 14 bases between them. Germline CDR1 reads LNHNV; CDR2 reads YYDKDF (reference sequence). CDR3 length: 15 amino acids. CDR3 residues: CATSRDQMGVHEQYF. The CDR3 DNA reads TGTGCCACCAGCAGAGATCAGATGGGCGTACACGAGCAGTACTTC.

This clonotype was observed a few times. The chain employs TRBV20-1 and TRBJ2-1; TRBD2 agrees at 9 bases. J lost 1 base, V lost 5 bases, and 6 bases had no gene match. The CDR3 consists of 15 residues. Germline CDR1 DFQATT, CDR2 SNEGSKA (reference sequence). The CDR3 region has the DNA TGCAGTGCTCGCCTAGCGGGACCATCCTACAATGAGCAGTTCTTC. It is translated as CSARLAGPSYNEQFF.

CDR3: CASSLDRAGRPYQETQYF. The CDR3 DNA is TGTGCCAGCAGCTTAGATAGAGCGGGGCGACCTTACCAAGAGACCCAGTACTTC. The J gene is TRBJ2-5, the V gene TRBV7-2; 7 bases fit TRBD2. The CDR3 spans 18 residues. With V trimmed by 1 base and J by 0 bases, 11 bases remained unmatched. Per the germline V gene, CDR1 is SGHTA and CDR2 is FQGNSA. The full variable domain, with the rest looked up from reference TRBV7-2 and TRBJ2-5, is GAGVSQSPSNKVTEKGKDVELRCDPISGHTALYWYRQSLGQGLEFLIYFQGNSAPDKSGLPSDRFSAERTGGSVSTLTIQRTQQEDSAVYLCASSLDRAGRPYQETQYFGPGTRLLVL.

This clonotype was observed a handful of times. The CDR3 region is CASSLTASTEAFF. The CDR3 DNA is TGCGCCAGCAGCTTGACAGCGAGCACTGAAGCTTTCTTT. This chain connects TRBV5-1 to TRBJ1-1; D uncertain. V gave up 1 base and J gave up 4 bases, with 8 bases separating them. The CDR3 consists of 13 residues. Germline lookup yields CDR1 SGHRS and CDR2 YFSETQ. Based on the CDR3 plus reference TRBV5-1 and TRBJ1-1, the full variable domain is KAGVTQTPRYLIKTRGQQVTLSCSPISGHRSVSWYQQTPGQGLQFLFEYFSETQRNKGNFPGRFSGRQFSNSRSEMNVSTLELGDSALYLCASSLTASTEAFFGQGTRLTVV.

The chain's CDR3 is CASSDRIPTNEKLFF. The CDR3 region has the DNA TGTGCCAGCAGTGATAGGATCCCAACTAATGAAAAACTGTTTTTT. The genes are TRBV2 and TRBJ1-4, with D unresolved. Trimming took 3 bases from V and 0 from J, leaving 8 bases between them. CDR3 length: 15 residues. Looked up from germline, CDR1 is SNHLY and CDR2 is FYNNEI.

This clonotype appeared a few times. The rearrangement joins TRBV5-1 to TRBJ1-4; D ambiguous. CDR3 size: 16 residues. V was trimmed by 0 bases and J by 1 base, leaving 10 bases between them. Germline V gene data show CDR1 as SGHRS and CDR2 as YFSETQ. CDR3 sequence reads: CASSLGTRGTNEKLFF. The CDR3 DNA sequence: TGCGCCAGCAGCTTGGGGACCAGAGGAACTAATGAAAAACTGTTTTTT.

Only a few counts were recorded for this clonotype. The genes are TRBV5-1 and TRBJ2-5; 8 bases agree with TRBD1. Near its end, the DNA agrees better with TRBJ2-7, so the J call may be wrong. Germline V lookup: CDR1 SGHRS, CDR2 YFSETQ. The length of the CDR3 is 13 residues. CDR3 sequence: CASSTRTGNEQYF. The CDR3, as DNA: TGCGCCAGCAGCACCCGGACAGGGAACGAGCAGTACTTC.

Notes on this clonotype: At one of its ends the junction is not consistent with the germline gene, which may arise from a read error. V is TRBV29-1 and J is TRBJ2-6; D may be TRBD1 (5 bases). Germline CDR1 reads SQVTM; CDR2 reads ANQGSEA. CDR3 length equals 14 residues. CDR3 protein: CSVVWGSGASVLTF. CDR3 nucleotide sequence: TGCAGCGTTGTCTGGGGCTCTGGGGCCAGCGTCCTGACTTTC.

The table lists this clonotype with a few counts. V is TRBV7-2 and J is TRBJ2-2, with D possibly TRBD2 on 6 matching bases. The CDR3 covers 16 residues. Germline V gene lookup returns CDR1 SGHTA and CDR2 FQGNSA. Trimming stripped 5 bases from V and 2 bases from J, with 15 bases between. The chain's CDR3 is CASSARREINTGELFF. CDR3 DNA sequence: TGTGCCAGCAGCGCCCGACGGGAGATTAACACCGGGGAGCTGTTTTTT. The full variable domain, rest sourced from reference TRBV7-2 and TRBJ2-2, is GAGVSQSPSNKVTEKGKDVELRCDPISGHTALYWYRQSLGQGLEFLIYFQGNSAPDKSGLPSDRFSAERTGGSVSTLTIQRTQQEDSAVYLCASSARREINTGELFFGEGSRLTVL.

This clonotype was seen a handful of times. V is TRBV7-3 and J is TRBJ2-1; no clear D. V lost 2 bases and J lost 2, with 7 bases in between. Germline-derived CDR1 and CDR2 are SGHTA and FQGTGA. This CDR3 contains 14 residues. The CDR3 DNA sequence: TGTGCCAGCAGCTTAGCGTCGGCCTACAATGAGCAGTTCTTC. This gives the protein CASSLASAYNEQFF.

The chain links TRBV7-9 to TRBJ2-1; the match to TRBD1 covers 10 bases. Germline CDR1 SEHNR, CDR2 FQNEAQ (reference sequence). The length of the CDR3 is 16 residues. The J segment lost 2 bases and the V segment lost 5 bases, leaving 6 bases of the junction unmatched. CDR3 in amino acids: CASSPGQGVPYNEQFF. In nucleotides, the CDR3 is TGTGCCAGCAGCCCCGGACAGGGGGTACCCTACAATGAGCAGTTCTTC.

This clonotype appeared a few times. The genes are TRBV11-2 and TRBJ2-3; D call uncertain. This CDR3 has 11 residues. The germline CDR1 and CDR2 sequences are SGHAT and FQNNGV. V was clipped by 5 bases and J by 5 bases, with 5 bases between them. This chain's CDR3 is CASSVIDTQYF. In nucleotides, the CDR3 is TGTGCCAGCAGCGTTATAGATACGCAGTATTTT.

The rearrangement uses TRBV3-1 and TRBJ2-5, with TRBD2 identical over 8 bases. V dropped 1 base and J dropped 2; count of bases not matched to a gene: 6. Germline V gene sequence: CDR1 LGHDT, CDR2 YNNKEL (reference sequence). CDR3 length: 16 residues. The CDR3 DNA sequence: TGTGCCAGCAGCCAAGTTCAGCGGGGGCCACAAGAGACCCAGTACTTC. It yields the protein CASSQVQRGPQETQYF.

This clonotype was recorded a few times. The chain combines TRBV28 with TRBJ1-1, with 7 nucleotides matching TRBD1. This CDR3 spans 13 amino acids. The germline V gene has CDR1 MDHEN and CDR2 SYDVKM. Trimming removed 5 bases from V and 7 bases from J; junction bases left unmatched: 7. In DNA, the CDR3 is TGTGCCAGCAGTGCTCCACGACAGGGTGAAGCTTTCTTT. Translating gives CASSAPRQGEAFF.

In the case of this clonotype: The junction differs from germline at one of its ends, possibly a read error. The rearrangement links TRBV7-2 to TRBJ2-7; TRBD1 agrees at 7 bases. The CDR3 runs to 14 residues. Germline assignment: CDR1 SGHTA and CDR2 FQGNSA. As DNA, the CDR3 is TGTGCCAACAGCTTAGGACAGGTCTCCTACGAGCAGTACTTC. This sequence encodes CANSLGQVSYEQYF.

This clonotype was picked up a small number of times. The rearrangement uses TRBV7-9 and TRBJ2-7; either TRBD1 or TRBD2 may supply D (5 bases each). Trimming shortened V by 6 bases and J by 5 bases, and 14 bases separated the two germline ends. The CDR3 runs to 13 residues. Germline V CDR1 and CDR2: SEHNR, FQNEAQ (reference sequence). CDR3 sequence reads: CASSWGSPDEQYF. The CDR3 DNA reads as TGTGCCAGCAGTTGGGGGAGTCCCGACGAGCAGTACTTC.

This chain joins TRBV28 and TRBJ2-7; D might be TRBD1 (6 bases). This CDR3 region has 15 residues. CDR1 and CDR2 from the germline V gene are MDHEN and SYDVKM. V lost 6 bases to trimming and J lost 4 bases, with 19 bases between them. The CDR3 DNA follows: TGTGCCAGCAGCTTACACCCCGGGACACCATACGAGCAGTACTTC. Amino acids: CASSLHPGTPYEQYF.

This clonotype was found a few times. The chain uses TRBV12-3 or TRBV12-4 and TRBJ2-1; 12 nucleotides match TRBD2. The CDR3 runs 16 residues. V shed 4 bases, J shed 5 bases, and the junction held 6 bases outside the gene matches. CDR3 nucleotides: TGTGCCAGCAGTTCGACTTGGACTAGCGGGAACAATGAGCAGTTCTTC. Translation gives CASSSTWTSGNNEQFF.

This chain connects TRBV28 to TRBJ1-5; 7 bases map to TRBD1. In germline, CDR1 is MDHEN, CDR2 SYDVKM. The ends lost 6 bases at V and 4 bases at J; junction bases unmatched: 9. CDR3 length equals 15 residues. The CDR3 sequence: CASSRAGTVNQPQHF. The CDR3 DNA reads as TGTGCCAGCAGCCGCGCCGGGACAGTGAATCAGCCCCAGCATTTT.

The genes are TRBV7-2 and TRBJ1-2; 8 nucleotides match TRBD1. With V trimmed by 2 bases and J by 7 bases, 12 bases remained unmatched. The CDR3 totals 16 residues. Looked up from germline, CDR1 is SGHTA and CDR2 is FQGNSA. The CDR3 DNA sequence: TGTGCCAGCAGCTTAAAGTCTTGGTCACAGGGGGGTGGCTACACCTTC. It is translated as CASSLKSWSQGGGYTF.

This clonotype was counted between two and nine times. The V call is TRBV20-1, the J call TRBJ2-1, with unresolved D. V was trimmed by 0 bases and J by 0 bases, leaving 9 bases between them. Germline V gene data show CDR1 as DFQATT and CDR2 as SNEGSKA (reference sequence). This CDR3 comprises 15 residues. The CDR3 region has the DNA TGCAGTGCTAGAGACTTTAAGAGCTCCTACAATGAGCAGTTCTTC. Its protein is CSARDFKSSYNEQFF.

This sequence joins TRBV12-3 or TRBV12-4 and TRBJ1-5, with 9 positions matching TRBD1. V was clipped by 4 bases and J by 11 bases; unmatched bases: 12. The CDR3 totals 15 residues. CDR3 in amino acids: CASSSRPNRDRAQHF. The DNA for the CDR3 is TGTGCCAGCAGTTCTCGACCGAACCGGGACAGGGCCCAGCATTTT.

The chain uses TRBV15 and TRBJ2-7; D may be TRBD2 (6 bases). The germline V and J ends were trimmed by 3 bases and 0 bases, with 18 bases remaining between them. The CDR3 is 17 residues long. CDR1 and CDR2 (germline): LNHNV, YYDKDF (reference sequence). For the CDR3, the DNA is TGTGCCACCAGCAGGGTCAGACGAGCGGGCTCCTCCTACGAGCAGTACTTC. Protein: CATSRVRRAGSSYEQYF.

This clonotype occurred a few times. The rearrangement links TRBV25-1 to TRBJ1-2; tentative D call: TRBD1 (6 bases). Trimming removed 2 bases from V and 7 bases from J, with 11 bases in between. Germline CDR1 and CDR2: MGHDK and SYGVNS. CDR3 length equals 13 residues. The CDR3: CASSERGGAGYTF. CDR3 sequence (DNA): TGTGCCAGCAGTGAAAGGGGGGGGGCTGGCTACACCTTC.

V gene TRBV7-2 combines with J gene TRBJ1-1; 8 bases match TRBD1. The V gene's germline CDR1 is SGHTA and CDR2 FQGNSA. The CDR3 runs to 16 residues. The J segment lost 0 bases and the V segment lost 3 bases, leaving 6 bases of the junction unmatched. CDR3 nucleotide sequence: TGTGCCAGCAGCTTGATCGGACAGGGAATGAACACTGAAGCTTTCTTT. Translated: CASSLIGQGMNTEAFF. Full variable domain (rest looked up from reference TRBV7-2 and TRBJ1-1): GAGVSQSPSNKVTEKGKDVELRCDPISGHTALYWYRQSLGQGLEFLIYFQGNSAPDKSGLPSDRFSAERTGGSVSTLTIQRTQQEDSAVYLCASSLIGQGMNTEAFFGQGTRLTVV.